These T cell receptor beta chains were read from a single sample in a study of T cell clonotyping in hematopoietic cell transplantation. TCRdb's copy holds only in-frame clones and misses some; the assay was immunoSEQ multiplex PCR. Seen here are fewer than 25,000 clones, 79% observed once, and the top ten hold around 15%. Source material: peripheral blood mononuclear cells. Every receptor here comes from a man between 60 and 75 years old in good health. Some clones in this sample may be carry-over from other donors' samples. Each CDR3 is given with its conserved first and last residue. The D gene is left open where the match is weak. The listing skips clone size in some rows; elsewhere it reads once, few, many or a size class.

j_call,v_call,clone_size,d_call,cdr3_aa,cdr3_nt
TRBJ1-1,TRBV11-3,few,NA,CASSSLVGAFF,TGTGCCAGCAGCTCCCTTGTAGGAGCTTTCTTT
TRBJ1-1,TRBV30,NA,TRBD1,CAWSPRRGLGTEAFF,TGTGCCTGGAGTCCACGGAGGGGGCTGGGCACTGAAGCTTTCTTT
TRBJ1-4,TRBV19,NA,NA,CASSPGRRDEKLFF,TGTGCCAGTAGTCCGGGACGCCGGGATGAAAAACTGTTTTTT
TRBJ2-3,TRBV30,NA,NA,CAWSKRSTDTQYF,TGTGCCTGGAGTAAGAGGAGCACAGATACGCAGTATTTT
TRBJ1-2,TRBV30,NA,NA,CAWREIGGQVIIYGYTF,TGTGCCTGGAGAGAAATAGGGGGGCAGGTGATTATTTATGGCTACACCTTC
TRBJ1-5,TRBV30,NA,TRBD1,CAWRDRAQQPQHF,TGTGCCTGGAGGGACAGGGCGCAGCAGCCCCAGCATTTT
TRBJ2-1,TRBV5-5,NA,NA,CASSLRQAIYNEQFF,TGTGCCAGCAGCTTGAGGCAGGCGATCTACAATGAGCAGTTCTTC
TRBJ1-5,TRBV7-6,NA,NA,CASSPDSNSNQPQHF,TGTGCCAGCAGCCCCGACAGTAATAGCAATCAGCCCCAGCATTTT
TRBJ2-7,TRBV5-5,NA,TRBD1,CASSYGPGTDTYEQYF,TGTGCCAGCAGCTACGGACCCGGGACAGACACCTACGAGCAGTACTTC
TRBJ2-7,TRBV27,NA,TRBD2,CASSLSLAGVYEQYF,TGTGCCAGCAGTTTATCCCTAGCGGGGGTCTACGAGCAGTACTTC
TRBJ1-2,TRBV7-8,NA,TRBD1,CASSLRQGGYGYTF,TGTGCCAGCAGCCTTCGCCAGGGGGGCTATGGCTACACCTTC
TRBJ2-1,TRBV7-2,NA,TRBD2,CASSLHGGRGEQFF,TGTGCCAGCAGCTTACACGGGGGGAGGGGTGAGCAGTTCTTC
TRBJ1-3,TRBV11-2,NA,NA,CASSVTDRNTIYF,TGTGCCAGCAGCGTCACCGACAGAAACACCATATATTTT
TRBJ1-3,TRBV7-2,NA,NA,CASNTAGGGNTIYF,TGTGCCAGCAATACAGCCGGGGGTGGAAACACCATATATTTT
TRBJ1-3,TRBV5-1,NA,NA,CASSFGSGNTIYF,TGCGCCAGCAGCTTCGGCTCTGGAAACACCATATATTTT
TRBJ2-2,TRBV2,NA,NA,CASSLGDTGELFF,TGTGCCAGCAGTCTAGGGGATACCGGGGAGCTGTTTTTT
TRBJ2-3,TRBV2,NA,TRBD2,CASTSGRVADTQYF,TGTGCCAGCACCTCCGGGAGGGTGGCAGATACGCAGTATTTT
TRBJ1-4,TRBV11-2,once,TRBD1,CASSLGPGQINEKLFF,TGTGCCAGCAGCTTAGGACCGGGACAGATTAATGAAAAACTGTTTTTT
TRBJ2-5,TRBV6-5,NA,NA,CASSYYRHLQETQYF,TGTGCCAGCAGTTACTATAGACACCTCCAAGAGACCCAGTACTTC
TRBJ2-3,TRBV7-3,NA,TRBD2,CASSLRLAASTDTQYF,TGTGCCAGCAGCTTACGACTAGCGGCTAGCACAGATACGCAGTATTTT
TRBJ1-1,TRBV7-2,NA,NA,CASSLMNTEAFF,TGTGCCAGCAGCTTAATGAACACTGAAGCTTTCTTT
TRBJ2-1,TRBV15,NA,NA,CASGAYNEQFF,TGTGCCTCCGGGGCCTACAATGAGCAGTTCTTC
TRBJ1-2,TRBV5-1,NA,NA,CASSLAPSYGYTF,TGCGCCAGCAGCTTGGCACCGAGCTATGGCTACACCTTC
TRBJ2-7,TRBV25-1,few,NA,CASSDGVGEQYF,TGTGCCAGCAGTGACGGGGTGGGCGAGCAGTACTTC
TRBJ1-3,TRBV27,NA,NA,CASSETLSGNTIYF,TGTGCCAGCAGTGAAACACTCTCTGGAAACACCATATATTTT
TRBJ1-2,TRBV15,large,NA,CATSRDKGTDYGYTF,TGTGCCACCAGCAGAGATAAGGGGACGGACTATGGCTACACCTTC
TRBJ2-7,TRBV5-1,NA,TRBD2,CASSLRPSGRALNSYEQYF,TGCGCCAGCAGCTTGAGACCTAGCGGGAGGGCATTAAACTCCTACGAGCAGTACTTC
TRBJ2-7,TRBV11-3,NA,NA,CASSPGPNYEQYF,TGTGCCAGCAGCCCCGGTCCGAACTACGAGCAGTACTTC
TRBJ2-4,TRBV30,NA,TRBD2,CAWSPGLAGGGDIQYF,TGTGCCTGGAGTCCCGGACTAGCGGGAGGGGGCGACATTCAGTACTTC
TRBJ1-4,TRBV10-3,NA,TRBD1,CAISQGQDNEKLFF,TGTGCCATCAGCCAAGGACAGGATAATGAAAAACTGTTTTTT